This T cell receptor (beta chain) was captured by sequencing in a study of T cell repertoires in cytomegalovirus infection. Study at large: CMV infection and matching HLA type were both indicated by public TCR beta signatures. Study findings and constraints: It was HLA-C-restricted CMV-specific TCR beta clonotypes that dominated the response ex vivo.

There are a few counts of this clonotype. Its antigen is unidentified. TCRdb passed the reads through MiXCR, listing each CDR3 protein once. The sample holds about 830,000 distinct CDR3 sequences, approximately 29% seen once. Germline V gives CDR1 SGHVS, CDR2 FQNEAQ. V lost 4 bases and J lost 7; bases outside the gene matches: 9. This CDR3 region has 14 residues. This TCR was sampled from a human donor in good health (CMV status not recorded). Some clones in this sample may be carry-over from other donors' samples. The chain uses TRBV7-8 and TRBJ1-1, with 7 bases identical to TRBD1. Source: cultured CD8+ T cells from PBMCs, taken from culture after CMV antigen stimulation. The CDR3 sequence: CASSSPGQSGEAFF. The CDR3 DNA follows: TGTGCCAGCAGCTCCCCGGGACAGTCGGGTGAAGCTTTCTTT. Looking up the rest from reference TRBV7-8 and TRBJ1-1 gives the full variable domain: GAGVSQSPRYKVAKRGQDVALRCDPISGHVSLFWYQQALGQGPEFLTYFQNEAQLDKSGLPSDRFFAERPEGSVSTLKIQRTQQEDSAVYLCASSSPGQSGEAFFGQGTRLTVV.